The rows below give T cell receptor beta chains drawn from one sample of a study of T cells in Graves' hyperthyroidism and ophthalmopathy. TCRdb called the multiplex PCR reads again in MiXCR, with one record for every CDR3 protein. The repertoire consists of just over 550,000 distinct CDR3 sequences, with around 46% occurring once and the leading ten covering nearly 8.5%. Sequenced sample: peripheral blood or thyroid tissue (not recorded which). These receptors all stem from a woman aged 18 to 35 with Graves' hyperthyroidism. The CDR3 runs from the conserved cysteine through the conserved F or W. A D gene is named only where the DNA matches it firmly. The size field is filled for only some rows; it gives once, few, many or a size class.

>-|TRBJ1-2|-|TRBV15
TGTGCCACCAGCCCCCGGGATCAACAGGGTGGCTACACCTTC
CATSPRDQQGGYTF
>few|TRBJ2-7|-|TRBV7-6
TGTGCCAGCAGCACAATAGGGGAATCCTACGAGCAGTACTTC
CASSTIGESYEQYF
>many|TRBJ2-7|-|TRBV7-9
TGTGGCAAGACCCGGCCTCCCTACGAGCAGTACTTC
CGKTRPPYEQYF
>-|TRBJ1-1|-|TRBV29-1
TGCAGCCTAGGACTGCTGAACACTGAAGCTTTCTTT
CSLGLLNTEAFF
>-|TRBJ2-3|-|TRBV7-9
TGTGCCAGCAGCTCCCGGTCCGATACGCAGTATTTT
CASSSRSDTQYF
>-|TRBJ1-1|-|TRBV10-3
TGTGCCAGCAGTTTATCGGGAGCTCGGAACACTGAAGCTTTCTTT
CASSLSGARNTEAFF
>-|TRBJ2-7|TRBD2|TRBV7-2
TGTGCCAGCAGCGACCCGGCGCGGGGAGGGACCGCACTACCCTACGAGCAGTACTTC
CASSDPARGGTALPYEQYF
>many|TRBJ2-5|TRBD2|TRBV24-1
TGTGCCACCAAGGGCGCGGCGGGAGGACAAGAGACCCAGTACTTC
CATKGAAGGQETQYF
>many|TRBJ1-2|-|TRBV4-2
TGTGCCAGCAGCCAAGAACGGGTGATGAACTATGGCTACACCTTC
CASSQERVMNYGYTF
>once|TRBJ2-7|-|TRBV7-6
TGTGCCAGCAGCAAGGGGAGGGAGCAGTACTTC
CASSKGREQYF
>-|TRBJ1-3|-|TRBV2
TGTGCCAGCAGTATCGGGCCATCTAACTCTGGAAACACCATATATTTT
CASSIGPSNSGNTIYF
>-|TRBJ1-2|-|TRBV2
TGTGCTAGAGAACCGGATGGCTACACCTTC
CAREPDGYTF
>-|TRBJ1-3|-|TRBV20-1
TGCAGTGCCGGAACAGGGAGCTCTGGAAACACCATATATTTT
CSAGTGSSGNTIYF
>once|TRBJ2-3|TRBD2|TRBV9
TGTGCCAGCAGCCATCCCCTAGCGGGAGAGGGCAGGGAGCAGTATTTT
CASSHPLAGEGREQYF
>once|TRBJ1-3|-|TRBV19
TGTGCCAGTATTGAGGACAGCGGAGACACCATATATTTT
CASIEDSGDTIYF
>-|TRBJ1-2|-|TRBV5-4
TGTGCCAGCAGCTTGGGGCCCGGGAGGGACGAGGGCTACACCTTC
CASSLGPGRDEGYTF
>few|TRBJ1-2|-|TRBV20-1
TGCAGTGCTAGAGGGCGGGGAAACTATGGCTACACCTTC
CSARGRGNYGYTF
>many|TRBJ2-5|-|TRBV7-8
TGTGCCAGCAGCTACGAGGGGGGCGGGAGCGAGACCCAGTACTTC
CASSYEGGGSETQYF
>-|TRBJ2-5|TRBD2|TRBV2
TGTGCCAGCATCCGGGGGAGGGGAAGCGGGGAGACCCAGTACTTC
CASIRGRGSGETQYF
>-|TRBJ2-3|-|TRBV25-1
TGTGCCAGCAGCCAAGACAGCTTCACTGTCTCTAGCACAGATACGCAGTATTTT
CASSQDSFTVSSTDTQYF
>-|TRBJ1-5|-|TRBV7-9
TGTGCCAGCAGCTCCCCGGACCGTGGGGGCGAGGTGGCCGAGCATTTT
CASSSPDRGGEVAEHF
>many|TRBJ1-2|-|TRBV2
TGTGCCAGTTCTGATGGCTACACCTTC
CASSDGYTF
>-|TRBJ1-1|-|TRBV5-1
TGCGCCAGCAGCTTCAGGCAGCTGAACACTGAAGCTTTCTTT
CASSFRQLNTEAFF
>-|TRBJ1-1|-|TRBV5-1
TGTGCTAGTGGTTTGGGGAACACTGAAGCTTTCTTT
CASGLGNTEAFF
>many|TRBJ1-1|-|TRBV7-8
TGTGCCAGCAGCTCAACCAACACTGAAGCTTTCTTT
CASSSTNTEAFF
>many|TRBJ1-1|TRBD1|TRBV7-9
TGTGCCAGCAGCGCAGGGGGCGCGGGCACTGAAGCTTTCTTT
CASSAGGAGTEAFF
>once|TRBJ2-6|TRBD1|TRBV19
TGTGCCAGTAGTATTCGACAGGGGGCGCCCGGGGCCAACGTCCTGACTTTC
CASSIRQGAPGANVLTF
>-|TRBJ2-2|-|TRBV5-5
TGTGCCAGCAGCGCGGGACAATTCACCGGGGAGCTGTTTTTT
CASSAGQFTGELFF
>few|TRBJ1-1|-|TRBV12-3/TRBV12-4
TGTGCCAGCAGCGCCCTCGGGAGAAAAGCTTTCTTT
CASSALGRKAFF
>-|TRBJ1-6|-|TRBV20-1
TGCAGTGCTATCGGGGACATTGGTTCACCCCTCCACTTT
CSAIGDIGSPLHF
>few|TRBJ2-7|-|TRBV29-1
TGCAGCGTTGAACTACTGGGGCCCTCCGAGCAGTACTTC
CSVELLGPSEQYF
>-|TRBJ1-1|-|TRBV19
TGTGCCAGTAGGCGGGGGGTGAACACTGAAGCTTTCTTT
CASRRGVNTEAFF
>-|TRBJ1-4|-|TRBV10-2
TGCGCCAGCAGTGAGTTCAGGGTCCCTCGGGAACTGTTTTTT
CASSEFRVPRELFF
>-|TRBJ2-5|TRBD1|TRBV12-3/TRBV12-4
TGTGCCAGCAGGAACGACGGACAGGGTAGGAAGACCCAGTACTTC
CASRNDGQGRKTQYF
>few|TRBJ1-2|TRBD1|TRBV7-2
TGTGCCAGCAGCCAAGAGCCACAGGGGGCGATCGGCTACACCTTC
CASSQEPQGAIGYTF
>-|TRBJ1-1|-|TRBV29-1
TGCAGCGTTTTAACAGGGAACACTGAAGCTTTCTTT
CSVLTGNTEAFF
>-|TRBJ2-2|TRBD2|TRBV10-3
TGTGCCATCAGGGGGACTAGCGGGGACAACACCGGGGAGCTGTTTTTT
CAIRGTSGDNTGELFF
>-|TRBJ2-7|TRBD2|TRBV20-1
TGCAGTGCTAGACTAGCGGGAGTTTCCGAGCAGTACTTC
CSARLAGVSEQYF
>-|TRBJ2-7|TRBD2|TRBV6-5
TGTGCCAGCAGTTACTCGGGCGGGGGGGGTGTATACGAGCAGTACTTC
CASSYSGGGGVYEQYF
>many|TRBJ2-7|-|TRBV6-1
TGTGCCAGCAGCCTGACGAGCTCCTACGAGCAGTACTTC
CASSLTSSYEQYF
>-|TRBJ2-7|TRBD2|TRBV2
TGTGCCAGCAGCTTCAGTGGGACTAGCGGCTACGAGCAGTACTTC
CASSFSGTSGYEQYF
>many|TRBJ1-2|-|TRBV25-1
TGTGCCAGCAGCCCAGAGAGGGGGTCAGGCCTCTATGGCTACACCTTC
CASSPERGSGLYGYTF
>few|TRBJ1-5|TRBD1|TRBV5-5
TGTGCCAGCAGCCAAGATCGGGACAGGGGTCAGCCCCAGCATTTT
CASSQDRDRGQPQHF
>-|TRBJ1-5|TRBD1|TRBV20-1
TGCAGTGCTAGAGCGCCAACGGACAGGGCCATTCAGCCCCAGCATTTT
CSARAPTDRAIQPQHF
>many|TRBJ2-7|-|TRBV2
TGTGCCAGCAGCGGACCCCCGGACGCTGAGGAGCAGTACTTC
CASSGPPDAEEQYF
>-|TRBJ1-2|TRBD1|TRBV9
TGTGCCAGCAAGGGGGCTTATGGCTACACCTTC
CASKGAYGYTF
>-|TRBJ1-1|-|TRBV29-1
TGCAGCTCACCTTCCGGGAACACTGAAGCTTTCTTT
CSSPSGNTEAFF
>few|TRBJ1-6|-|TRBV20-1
TGCAGTGCTAGAGTCGAGGGGGGGGAAAGGGGTTCACCCCTCCACTTT
CSARVEGGERGSPLHF
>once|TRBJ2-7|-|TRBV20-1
TGCAGTGCTCGTTGGGACGAATCCTACGAGCAGTACTTC
CSARWDESYEQYF
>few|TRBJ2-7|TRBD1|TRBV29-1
TGCAGCGTTGAAGTGGCGACAGGGGGCTATTCCTACGAGCAGTACTTC
CSVEVATGGYSYEQYF
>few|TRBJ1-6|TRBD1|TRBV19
TGTGCCAGTAGTCCTCCGGGACAGGGGAGAAGTAATTCACCCCTCCACTTT
CASSPPGQGRSNSPLHF
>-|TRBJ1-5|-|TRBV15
TGTGCCACCAGCAGAGTAATACAGCCCCAGCATTTT
CATSRVIQPQHF
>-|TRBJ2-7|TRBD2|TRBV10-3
TGTGCCGTCGGACTAGCGGGAATCTACGAGCAGTACTTC
CAVGLAGIYEQYF
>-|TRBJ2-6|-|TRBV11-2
TGTGCCAGCAGCCAAACCACTGCCTCTGGGGCCAACGTCCTGACTTTC
CASSQTTASGANVLTF
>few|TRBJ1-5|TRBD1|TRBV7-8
TGTGCCAGCAGCCCGGACAGGGCCCAGTTAACTTTCTCCCAGCATTTT
CASSPDRAQLTFSQHF
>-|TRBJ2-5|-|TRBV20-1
TGCAGTGCTAGAGATGAGGGCGGTACCCCGAGGCGCCAAGAGACCCAGTACTTC
CSARDEGGTPRRQETQYF
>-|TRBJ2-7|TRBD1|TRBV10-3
TGTGCCAGCAGCGGGACAGGGTCAAGTGAGCAGTACTTC
CASSGTGSSEQYF
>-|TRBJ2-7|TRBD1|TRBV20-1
TGCAGTGCTGCCGGGACAGGGGGCTTCGAGCAGTACTTC
CSAAGTGGFEQYF
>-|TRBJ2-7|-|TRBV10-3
TGTGCCATCACTGGGGAGGAGGGAAGCGAGCAGTACTTC
CAITGEEGSEQYF